This is a list of T cell receptor beta chains from one sample in a study of PD-1 blockade in classical Hodgkin lymphoma. TCRdb keeps only in-frame clones here, not all; method: immunoSEQ multiplex PCR. The sample has more than 15,000 clones, about nine tenths seen once. Source material: peripheral blood mononuclear cells (PBMCs). All receptors come from a human donor with classical Hodgkin lymphoma. The CDR3 runs from the conserved cysteine through the conserved F or W. The order of the fields is J gene, clone size, CDR3 length, V gene, D gene, CDR3 DNA, CDR3 protein. The D gene is left open where the match is weak. Where a row states a size, it is once, few, many or the class of an expanded clone; other rows omit it.

J gene: TRBJ1-1
clone size: NA
CDR3 length: 12
V gene: TRBV10-3
D gene: TRBD1
CDR3 DNA: TGTGCCAGCCGACAGGGAACGGTTGAAGCTTTCTTT
CDR3 protein: CASRQGTVEAFF

J gene: TRBJ2-3
clone size: NA
CDR3 length: 9
V gene: TRBV18
D gene: NA
CDR3 DNA: TGTGCCAGCTCAGATACGCAGTATTTT
CDR3 protein: CASSDTQYF

J gene: TRBJ2-3
clone size: few
CDR3 length: 15
V gene: TRBV5-5
D gene: TRBD1
CDR3 DNA: TGTGCCAGCAGCTTGGCGGGACAGGGGTGGGATACGCAGTATTTT
CDR3 protein: CASSLAGQGWDTQYF

J gene: TRBJ2-7
clone size: once
CDR3 length: 14
V gene: TRBV4-1
D gene: TRBD1
CDR3 DNA: TGCGCCAGCAGCCAAGCTACAGGGGAATACGAGCAGTACTTC
CDR3 protein: CASSQATGEYEQYF

J gene: TRBJ1-1
clone size: NA
CDR3 length: 22
V gene: TRBV12-1
D gene: NA
CDR3 DNA: TGTGCCAGCAACCCCTTTTTGGGATTTAGGGGACAGGCCTCGGTCCTGAACACTGAAGCTTTCTTT
CDR3 protein: CASNPFLGFRGQASVLNTEAFF

J gene: TRBJ1-3
clone size: NA
CDR3 length: 14
V gene: TRBV7-2
D gene: NA
CDR3 DNA: TGTGCCAGCAGCACGGATTTCTCTGGAAACACCATATATTTT
CDR3 protein: CASSTDFSGNTIYF

J gene: TRBJ1-1
clone size: NA
CDR3 length: 13
V gene: TRBV11-1
D gene: NA
CDR3 DNA: TGTGCCAGCAGCTCCAGAGTATCCACTGAAGCTTTCTTT
CDR3 protein: CASSSRVSTEAFF

J gene: TRBJ2-4
clone size: NA
CDR3 length: 15
V gene: TRBV6-5
D gene: NA
CDR3 DNA: TGTGCCAGCAGTTTCCGGGGACTAGCCAAAAACATTCAGTACTTC
CDR3 protein: CASSFRGLAKNIQYF

J gene: TRBJ2-3
clone size: NA
CDR3 length: 16
V gene: TRBV7-2
D gene: NA
CDR3 DNA: TGTGCCAGCAGCTTACGAGAGCGGAGTAGCACAGATACGCAGTATTTT
CDR3 protein: CASSLRERSSTDTQYF

J gene: TRBJ2-5
clone size: NA
CDR3 length: 11
V gene: TRBV23-1
D gene: NA
CDR3 DNA: TGCGCCAGCTGGGGCAGGGAGACCCAGTACTTC
CDR3 protein: CASWGRETQYF

J gene: TRBJ1-1
clone size: few
CDR3 length: 16
V gene: TRBV7-9
D gene: NA
CDR3 DNA: TGTGCCAGCAGCTTAGATTTGTCAGGTTGGCACACTGAAGCTTTCTTT
CDR3 protein: CASSLDLSGWHTEAFF

J gene: TRBJ2-7
clone size: NA
CDR3 length: 13
V gene: TRBV7-9
D gene: NA
CDR3 DNA: TGTGCCAGCAGCTTAGTCGTTTCCTACGAGCAGTACTTC
CDR3 protein: CASSLVVSYEQYF

J gene: TRBJ1-4
clone size: once
CDR3 length: 14
V gene: TRBV6-1
D gene: TRBD1
CDR3 DNA: TGTGCCAGCAGTGAAGGGGACAGGAACGAAAAACTGTTTTTT
CDR3 protein: CASSEGDRNEKLFF

J gene: TRBJ1-2
clone size: NA
CDR3 length: 13
V gene: TRBV5-6
D gene: NA
CDR3 DNA: TGTGCCAGCAGCTTTGAAAGGACCTATGGCTACACCTTC
CDR3 protein: CASSFERTYGYTF

J gene: TRBJ2-1
clone size: NA
CDR3 length: 17
V gene: TRBV18
D gene: TRBD2
CDR3 DNA: TGTGCCAGCTCACAGCTAGCGGGGGGTTCCCAGGGGAATGAGCAGTTCTTC
CDR3 protein: CASSQLAGGSQGNEQFF

J gene: TRBJ2-1
clone size: NA
CDR3 length: 12
V gene: TRBV19
D gene: NA
CDR3 DNA: TGTGCCAGTAGTAGCACTGACAGAGAGCAGTTCTTC
CDR3 protein: CASSSTDREQFF

J gene: TRBJ2-3
clone size: NA
CDR3 length: 15
V gene: TRBV18
D gene: NA
CDR3 DNA: TGTGCCAGCTCACCCCAGACTAGTTTCGCAGATACGCAGTATTTT
CDR3 protein: CASSPQTSFADTQYF

J gene: TRBJ2-7
clone size: NA
CDR3 length: 14
V gene: TRBV15
D gene: NA
CDR3 DNA: TGTGCCACCAGCAGAGAAAAGGCCTCCTACGAGCAGTACTTC
CDR3 protein: CATSREKASYEQYF

J gene: TRBJ2-5
clone size: NA
CDR3 length: 15
V gene: TRBV7-9
D gene: TRBD1
CDR3 DNA: TGTGCCAGCAGCTTAGGAGACAGGGGCCAAGAGACCCAGTACTTC
CDR3 protein: CASSLGDRGQETQYF

J gene: TRBJ2-2
clone size: NA
CDR3 length: 15
V gene: TRBV11-2
D gene: NA
CDR3 DNA: TGTGCCAGCAGCCAAAACAGGGACAACACCGGGGAGCTGTTTTTT
CDR3 protein: CASSQNRDNTGELFF

J gene: TRBJ1-2
clone size: NA
CDR3 length: 14
V gene: TRBV28
D gene: TRBD1
CDR3 DNA: TGTGCCAGCAGTATCGGGACAGGGTCAGAAGGCTACACCTTC
CDR3 protein: CASSIGTGSEGYTF

J gene: TRBJ1-4
clone size: NA
CDR3 length: 14
V gene: TRBV6-1
D gene: TRBD1
CDR3 DNA: TGTGCCAGCAGTTCCGGGACAGGCCATGAAAAACTGTTTTTT
CDR3 protein: CASSSGTGHEKLFF

J gene: TRBJ2-3
clone size: NA
CDR3 length: 13
V gene: TRBV27
D gene: NA
CDR3 DNA: TGTGCCAGCAGTTTCCCTAGCACAGATACGCAGTATTTT
CDR3 protein: CASSFPSTDTQYF

J gene: TRBJ2-7
clone size: NA
CDR3 length: 11
V gene: TRBV5-8
D gene: NA
CDR3 DNA: TGTGCCAGCAGCAGATTCTACGAGCAGTACTTC
CDR3 protein: CASSRFYEQYF

J gene: TRBJ2-1
clone size: NA
CDR3 length: 13
V gene: TRBV19
D gene: NA
CDR3 DNA: TGTGCCAGTAGTATTTGGGGGAACAATGAGCAGTTCTTC
CDR3 protein: CASSIWGNNEQFF

J gene: TRBJ1-2
clone size: NA
CDR3 length: 15
V gene: TRBV28
D gene: NA
CDR3 DNA: TGTGCCAGCATCCTAAGTGGGGGGCTGAACTATGGCTACACCTTC
CDR3 protein: CASILSGGLNYGYTF

J gene: TRBJ2-3
clone size: NA
CDR3 length: 15
V gene: TRBV10-1
D gene: TRBD1
CDR3 DNA: TGCGCCAGCACAAGGACAGGGTATAGGACAGATACGCAGTATTTT
CDR3 protein: CASTRTGYRTDTQYF

J gene: TRBJ2-3
clone size: NA
CDR3 length: 15
V gene: TRBV18
D gene: TRBD2
CDR3 DNA: TGTGCCAGCTCCCAGTTTTTGGGAGGGACAGATACGCAGTATTTT
CDR3 protein: CASSQFLGGTDTQYF

J gene: TRBJ2-3
clone size: NA
CDR3 length: 15
V gene: TRBV11-3
D gene: NA
CDR3 DNA: TGTGCCAGCAGCTTAGGAGGGGAAGAGACAGATACGCAGTATTTT
CDR3 protein: CASSLGGEETDTQYF

J gene: TRBJ1-2
clone size: NA
CDR3 length: 17
V gene: TRBV28
D gene: NA
CDR3 DNA: TGTGCCAGCAGTCCCCAGACAGGCGGGCCCTATAACTATGGCTACACCTTC
CDR3 protein: CASSPQTGGPYNYGYTF

J gene: TRBJ1-5
clone size: NA
CDR3 length: 15
V gene: TRBV19
D gene: NA
CDR3 DNA: TGTGCCAGCTCCACAGGGACGCGTAGCAATCAGCCCCAGCATTTT
CDR3 protein: CASSTGTRSNQPQHF

J gene: TRBJ2-6
clone size: NA
CDR3 length: 16
V gene: TRBV9
D gene: NA
CDR3 DNA: TGTGCCAGTAGGTCGGGACACTATTCTGGGGCCAACGTCCTGACTTTC
CDR3 protein: CASRSGHYSGANVLTF

J gene: TRBJ2-5
clone size: NA
CDR3 length: 13
V gene: TRBV5-1
D gene: TRBD1
CDR3 DNA: TGCGCCAGCACCCAGGACAGGGTGGAGACCCAGTACTTC
CDR3 protein: CASTQDRVETQYF

J gene: TRBJ2-1
clone size: NA
CDR3 length: 15
V gene: TRBV19
D gene: TRBD1
CDR3 DNA: TGTGCCAGTAGGACCGACAGGGGGTCCTACAATGAGCAGTTCTTC
CDR3 protein: CASRTDRGSYNEQFF

J gene: TRBJ2-1
clone size: once
CDR3 length: 16
V gene: TRBV27
D gene: NA
CDR3 DNA: TGTGCCAGCAGCCCTGGCCGGACTATTCATTTGGATGAGCAGTTCTTC
CDR3 protein: CASSPGRTIHLDEQFF

J gene: TRBJ2-1
clone size: NA
CDR3 length: 15
V gene: TRBV7-2
D gene: NA
CDR3 DNA: TGTGCCAGCAGCTTTGGACTCGGGGCCTACAATGAGCAGTTCTTC
CDR3 protein: CASSFGLGAYNEQFF

J gene: TRBJ2-3
clone size: NA
CDR3 length: 15
V gene: TRBV11-2
D gene: NA
CDR3 DNA: TGTGCCAGCAGCTTAGTAGGTAGCGGCGCAGATACGCAGTATTTT
CDR3 protein: CASSLVGSGADTQYF

J gene: TRBJ2-2
clone size: NA
CDR3 length: 16
V gene: TRBV27
D gene: NA
CDR3 DNA: TGTGCCAGCAGGGGGGTTTCGCTCGCGAACACCGGGGAGCTGTTTTTT
CDR3 protein: CASRGVSLANTGELFF

J gene: TRBJ1-1
clone size: NA
CDR3 length: 15
V gene: TRBV19
D gene: TRBD1
CDR3 DNA: TGTGCCAGTAGTTCCCGGGACAGGAGGAACACTGAAGCTTTCTTT
CDR3 protein: CASSSRDRRNTEAFF

J gene: TRBJ2-1
clone size: NA
CDR3 length: 16
V gene: TRBV9
D gene: TRBD1
CDR3 DNA: TGTGCCAGCAGCGTGGCCGGACAGGGCCCCTACAATGAGCAGTTCTTC
CDR3 protein: CASSVAGQGPYNEQFF

J gene: TRBJ2-7
clone size: NA
CDR3 length: 13
V gene: TRBV6-4
D gene: NA
CDR3 DNA: TGTGCCAGCAGTGACAGTGGGGTCTACGAGCAGTACTTC
CDR3 protein: CASSDSGVYEQYF

J gene: TRBJ2-5
clone size: NA
CDR3 length: 14
V gene: TRBV19
D gene: NA
CDR3 DNA: TGTGCCAGTAGTCGCGGTGAGGGCAGAGAGACCCAGTACTTC
CDR3 protein: CASSRGEGRETQYF

J gene: TRBJ2-3
clone size: NA
CDR3 length: 13
V gene: TRBV11-3
D gene: NA
CDR3 DNA: TGTGCCAGCAGCGACGGACGGACAGATACGCAGTATTTT
CDR3 protein: CASSDGRTDTQYF

J gene: TRBJ2-4
clone size: NA
CDR3 length: 16
V gene: TRBV9
D gene: NA
CDR3 DNA: TGTGCCAGCAGCGTAGAACAAAATCTAGCCAAAAACATTCGGTACTTC
CDR3 protein: CASSVEQNLAKNIRYF

J gene: TRBJ1-4
clone size: NA
CDR3 length: 13
V gene: TRBV28
D gene: NA
CDR3 DNA: TGTGCCAGCTCGTCTCGGCTGCGGGAAAAACTGTTTTTT
CDR3 protein: CASSSRLREKLFF

J gene: TRBJ1-5
clone size: once
CDR3 length: 15
V gene: TRBV18
D gene: TRBD1
CDR3 DNA: TGTGCCAGCTCACCCGGACAGGGCCAGGGACAGCCCCAGCATTTT
CDR3 protein: CASSPGQGQGQPQHF

J gene: TRBJ2-7
clone size: NA
CDR3 length: 15
V gene: TRBV28
D gene: TRBD2
CDR3 DNA: TGTGCCAGCAGTTTTATACTAGCGAGATCCTACGAGCAGTACTTC
CDR3 protein: CASSFILARSYEQYF

J gene: TRBJ1-1
clone size: NA
CDR3 length: 15
V gene: TRBV2
D gene: NA
CDR3 DNA: TGTGCCAGCAGTGAAGCGGGTATAACAGTTCCTGAAGCTTTCTTT
CDR3 protein: CASSEAGITVPEAFF

J gene: TRBJ2-2
clone size: NA
CDR3 length: 17
V gene: TRBV7-2
D gene: TRBD2
CDR3 DNA: TGTGCCAGCAGCTCCGACCGGACTAGCGGGAGATCCGGGGAGCTGTTTTTT
CDR3 protein: CASSSDRTSGRSGELFF

J gene: TRBJ2-1
clone size: NA
CDR3 length: 17
V gene: TRBV19
D gene: TRBD2
CDR3 DNA: TGTGCCAGTAGTACCGGGACTAGCGGGAGGTGGTACAATGAGCAGTTCTTC
CDR3 protein: CASSTGTSGRWYNEQFF

J gene: TRBJ2-7
clone size: NA
CDR3 length: 16
V gene: TRBV21-1
D gene: NA
CDR3 DNA: TGTGCCAGCAGCCCGACAGACAGAAACCCCTCCTACGAGCAGTACTTC
CDR3 protein: CASSPTDRNPSYEQYF

J gene: TRBJ2-1
clone size: NA
CDR3 length: 18
V gene: TRBV4-1
D gene: TRBD2
CDR3 DNA: TGCGCCAGCAGCCAAGACAAACCGGGACTAGCGGGAGTGAATGAGCAGTTCTTC
CDR3 protein: CASSQDKPGLAGVNEQFF

J gene: TRBJ2-7
clone size: NA
CDR3 length: 16
V gene: TRBV5-1
D gene: TRBD2
CDR3 DNA: TGCGCCAGCAGCTTGGGATCTAGCGGGGTATCCTACGAGCAGTACTTC
CDR3 protein: CASSLGSSGVSYEQYF